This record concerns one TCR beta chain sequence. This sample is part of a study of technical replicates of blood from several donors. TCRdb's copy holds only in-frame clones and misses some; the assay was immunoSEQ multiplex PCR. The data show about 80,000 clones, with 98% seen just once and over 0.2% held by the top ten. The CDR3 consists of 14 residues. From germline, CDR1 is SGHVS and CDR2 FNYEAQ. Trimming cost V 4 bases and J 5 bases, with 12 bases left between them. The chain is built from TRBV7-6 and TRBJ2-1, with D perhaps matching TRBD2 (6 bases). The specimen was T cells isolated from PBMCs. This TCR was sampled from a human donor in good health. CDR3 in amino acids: CASSSFGGNNEQFF. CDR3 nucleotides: TGTGCCAGCAGCTCTTTCGGAGGGAACAATGAGCAGTTCTTC.